This T cell receptor (beta chain) was observed in a study of blood T cell repertoires in COVID-19. Turning to the study itself: Both acute and convalescent COVID-19 samples were obtained from the United States, Italy and Spain. Sample material is recorded as cDNA or gDNA derived from T cells, B-cell-depleted T cells, or PBMCs.

Remarks on this clone: This CDR3 is also generated by other DNA sequences in the sample.

Germline loops: CDR1 SQVTM, CDR2 ANQGSEA. J was trimmed by 6 bases and V by 6 bases; bases with no gene match: 3. The CDR3 contains 11 residues. The authors' processing: Reference gene primer amplification in the assay estimated nucleated cell counts. Sequencing was performed with immunoSEQ multiplex PCR; in TCRdb, only in-frame clones are kept and a portion is missing. The V and J calls and clone size come from that table; D and trimming were worked out from the DNA. The table lists 250,000 or so clones, approximately 80% of them singletons. Specimen: peripheral blood. This chain joins TRBV29-1 and TRBJ1-2; 8 bases are shared with TRBD1. This clonotype originated in a woman in her 70s with acute or convalescent COVID-19. CDR3 loop: CSVGQGDGYTF. DNA for the CDR3: TGCAGCGTAGGACAGGGCGATGGCTACACCTTC. Using reference TRBV29-1 and TRBJ1-2 for the parts outside the CDR3, the full variable domain is SAVISQKPSRDICQRGTSLTIQCQVDSQVTMMFWYRQQPGQSLTLIATANQGSEATYESGFVIDKFPISRPNLTFSTLTVSNMSPEDSSIYLCSVGQGDGYTFGSGTRLTVV.